This T cell receptor (beta chain) was identified in a study of long-term antiretroviral therapy in people with HIV (dated by TCRdb to 2021 to 2024). Describing the broader study: The earliest samples were collected about a decade before the 2015 WHO recommendation for immediate ART, when ART was typically delayed until CD4 counts fell. No cross-contamination during QIAcube processing turned up in test extractions that ran a monoclonal T-cell line alongside 33 polyclonal samples. Whether ART initiation and durable HIV suppression were associated with changes in peripheral blood TRB repertoire composition and diversity was tested in a retrospective serial study. From a few dozen adults with confirmed HIV infection, the cohort provided 150 to 200 cryopreserved PBMC samples, gathered serially across a mean of around 6 years (range 1-12). About 35% of the 30 participants with HIV were female.

To be included, a participant needed at least one PBMC sample from before ART initiation plus at least two post-ART samples. Treatment was received in the United States of America by all participants with HIV. Cryopreserved samples of about 1-11 million PBMC were thawed and washed before DNA extraction. At the time of the earliest PBMC sample, participants with HIV were aged between about 20 and 54 years. Each participant contributed PBMC samples from 1-4 timepoints before ART initiation and 2-8 timepoints after ART initiation, with a median of 7 samples. For every participant, serial HIV viral load, CD4+ T-cell count, ART history and demographic data were obtained. Using a Qiagen kit on a QIAcube, genomic DNA was extracted from unsorted PBMC, with samples processed in batches of 12. The immunoSEQ hsTCRB v3.0 assay was used at survey level resolution to sequence the TRB variable region. The target sequencing depth for TRB was 40,000-50,000 T-cell genomes per sample. Pooled TRB libraries were sequenced on an Illumina MiSeq with a v3 150-cycle kit. In the original analysis: Repertoire analysis was run in R within a reproducible Nextflow workflow that covered QC, data transformation and analysis. LymphoSeq2, an R package for AIRR-Seq data exploration, was used to implement custom analyses. A few samples that yielded fewer than 5000 total TRB sequences were excluded, so that approximately 170 HIV repertoires were analyzed. Of the 188 retained HIV repertoires, 55 to 60 were collected before and about 130 after ART initiation. Each repertoire was downsampled to 5000 TRB nucleotide sequences, and summary statistics were averaged across 100 downsampling iterations. TRB sequences were retained for analysis only if CDR3 regions of at least seven amino acids were present. Diversity was measured with a Shannon entropy-derived clonality score and the Gini coefficient. In the repertoire networks, any two of the top 5000 CDR3 amino acid sequences were connected whenever the two sequences differed by an edit distance of one. Antigen specificity groups and MHC restriction were predicted for TRB CDR3 amino acid sequences with GLIPH2. To flag known CMV, EBV, HIV or tissue antigen associations, CDR3 amino acid sequences were matched against VDJdb and McPAS-TCR. Pre-ART, post-ART and control groups were compared with Wilcoxon signed-rank tests and Holm-Bonferroni correction. TCRdb provides this immuneACCESS table in a form limited to in-frame rearrangements. Some clones are lacking; in checked studies, under half of them reflect an unresolved V gene, and why the rest are absent is not known. Clone size and V and J calls were adopted from that table, with D and trimming inferred from the DNA. This sample comprises about 25,000 clones, about 80% of them detected only once. Around 11% of the sample is held by the ten biggest clonotypes.

On this clone: Its antigen is unknown. No base quality information exists; no much larger clone differs at one position.

CDR1 and CDR2, looked up from the germline V gene (reference sequence), are WNHNN and SYGVQD. Trimming at the junction amounts to 2 bases on V and 4 bases on J, and the germline ends lie 10 bases apart. The CDR3 contains 14 residues, cysteine and phenylalanine counted. The DNA shown is the 42-base CDR3, in frame from base 1. Study-wide findings and limitations: The samples were dated from about 2003 to 2018, and the ART regimens that were used may be less effective than current ART regimens. Because pre-ART samples had limited cell numbers, unsorted PBMC were profiled rather than sorted CD4+ and CD8+ T cells. Because PBMC availability was limited, only the TCR beta chain was sequenced, with no alpha chain pairing. No data were available on ART adherence, viral resistance or therapy changes, limiting inferences about post-ART repertoire changes. Narrower CDR3 length ranges were observed in HIV repertoires than in controls, and an antigen-experienced repertoire with only a slight naive shift after ART was suggested by the network structure. At every time point, the repertoire was dominated by expanded TRB clones first identified before ART initiation, although this dominance fluctuated and, in many PLHIV, declined after ART. Starting ART was linked to a significant rise in TRB diversity, yet even after long-term ART the diversity remained significantly lower than in transplant donor controls.

The sequence is built from TRBV10-1 and TRBJ2-3, with the D gene too uncertain to name. This receptor was identified in a woman between 40 and 50 years old with HIV. The input for sequencing was unsorted PBMCs, taken 1.1 years before starting antiretroviral therapy. The encoded CDR3 is CASSEGLRPDTQYF. The sequenced DNA is TGCGCCAGCAGTGAGGGGTTGAGACCAGATACGCAGTATTTT.